A selection of T cell receptor beta chains follows, all from one sample in a study of blood T cell repertoires in COVID-19. TCRdb's table, derived via immunoSEQ multiplex PCR, lists solely in-frame clones and lacks some. This table holds approximately 61,000 clones, around 87% found once. Sequencing input: peripheral blood. The receptors derive from a human donor in a cohort sampled during active COVID-19. The CDR3 runs from the conserved cysteine through the conserved F or W. The order of the fields is V gene, J gene, D gene, clone size, CDR3 protein, CDR3 DNA. A D gene is named only where the DNA matches it firmly. Clone size appears in some rows only: once, few, many, or a class for an expanded clone.

>TRBV7-2|TRBJ1-6|TRBD1|.
CASSSRTGRRGSPLHF
TGTGCCAGCAGCTCACGGACAGGGAGGAGGGGTTCACCCCTCCACTTT
>TRBV28|TRBJ1-2|TRBD1|.
CASSSDRDSFNYGYTF
TGTGCCAGCAGTTCTGATCGGGACAGCTTCAACTATGGCTACACCTTC
>TRBV7-9|TRBJ2-5|.|.
CASSLGAGETQYF
TGTGCCAGCAGCTTAGGTGCCGGGGAGACCCAGTACTTC
>TRBV5-1|TRBJ2-7|TRBD1|.
CASSNRGYEQYF
TGCGCCAGCAGCAACAGGGGTTACGAGCAGTACTTC
>TRBV6-5|TRBJ2-7|TRBD2|.
CASSLAGGSYEQYF
TGTGCCAGCAGTCTAGCGGGAGGGTCCTACGAGCAGTACTTC
>TRBV6-2/TRBV6-3|TRBJ1-2|.|.
CASSLGQGGGYTF
TGTGCCAGCAGCCTGGGGCAGGGCGGTGGCTACACCTTC
>TRBV24-1|TRBJ2-3|.|.
CATSDLRLTDTQYF
TGTGCCACCAGTGATTTGCGACTAACAGATACGCAGTATTTT
>TRBV9|TRBJ1-2|.|.
CASSAQTGSNYGYTF
TGTGCCAGCAGCGCCCAGACGGGATCCAACTATGGCTACACCTTC
>TRBV6-5|TRBJ1-5|TRBD1|.
CATQDRLNQPQHF
TGTGCCACCCAGGACAGGTTAAATCAGCCCCAGCATTTT
>TRBV27|TRBJ2-1|TRBD2|.
CASSSGLAANEQFF
TGTGCCAGCAGTTCGGGACTAGCGGCCAATGAGCAGTTCTTC
>TRBV19|TRBJ2-7|TRBD1|.
CASRPETGLFHEQYF
TGTGCCAGTAGACCCGAGACAGGGCTCTTCCACGAGCAGTACTTC
>TRBV25-1|TRBJ2-1|TRBD2|.
CASRDSGRNSYNEQFF
TGTGCCAGCAGAGATAGCGGGAGGAATAGCTACAATGAGCAGTTCTTC
>TRBV7-3|TRBJ2-2|.|.
CASSSWGGGSGGGELFF
TGTGCCAGCAGCTCTTGGGGTGGCGGGTCCGGCGGCGGGGAGCTGTTTTTT
>TRBV7-9|TRBJ2-1|TRBD1|.
CASSLRQGIYNEQFF
TGTGCCAGCAGCTTACGACAGGGAATCTACAATGAGCAGTTCTTC
>TRBV28|TRBJ1-1|TRBD1|.
CASSFPQGENTEAFF
TGTGCCAGCAGTTTCCCCCAGGGGGAAAACACTGAAGCTTTCTTT
>TRBV5-4|TRBJ2-5|TRBD2|.
CASSSGLAQQETQYF
TGTGCCAGCAGCTCCGGACTAGCGCAACAAGAGACCCAGTACTTC
>TRBV19|TRBJ1-3|TRBD1|few
CASIGDRPGNTIYF
TGTGCCAGTATCGGGGACAGGCCTGGAAACACCATATATTTT
>TRBV27|TRBJ1-2|TRBD1|.
CASSYRGGNYGYTF
TGTGCCAGCAGTTACAGGGGGGGTAACTATGGCTACACCTTC
>TRBV11-2|TRBJ2-7|TRBD2|.
CASSLGGQSGRSNEQYF
TGTGCCAGCAGCTTAGGGGGCCAGAGCGGGAGGTCCAACGAGCAGTACTTC
>TRBV28|TRBJ2-7|.|.
CASRRDGGSGSYEQYF
TGTGCCAGCAGGCGTGACGGGGGTAGCGGTTCCTACGAGCAGTACTTC
>TRBV5-1|TRBJ1-2|TRBD1|.
CASRVSGTGGGNYGYTF
TGCGCCAGCAGGGTGTCCGGGACAGGGGGCGGAAACTATGGCTACACCTTC
>TRBV10-3|TRBJ1-3|.|.
CAINSVNTIYF
TGTGCCATCAATAGTGTAAACACCATATATTTT
>TRBV5-1|TRBJ1-4|TRBD1|few
CASSLALQGADFHNEKLFF
TGCGCCAGCAGCTTGGCCCTACAGGGGGCCGATTTCCATAATGAAAAACTGTTTTTT
>TRBV28|TRBJ2-5|TRBD1|.
CASSPPGQGSETQYF
TGTGCCAGCAGTCCCCCCGGACAGGGTTCGGAGACCCAGTACTTC
>TRBV13|TRBJ1-4|TRBD1|.
CASTRVGQGNEKLFF
TGTGCCAGCACACGGGTGGGACAGGGGAATGAAAAACTGTTTTTT
>TRBV5-8|TRBJ2-7|TRBD1|once
CASSFSRDRAYEQYF
TGTGCCAGCAGCTTTAGCCGAGACAGGGCCTACGAGCAGTACTTC
>TRBV6-1|TRBJ1-6|TRBD1|.
CASSVGQGKGYNSPLHF
TGTGCCAGCAGTGTGGGACAGGGCAAAGGGTATAATTCACCCCTCCACTTT